This note documents a single T cell receptor (beta chain) sequence. No cognate antigen has been identified for it. The sample holds no much larger clone one base away, and base qualities are not on file. This specimen belongs to a study of shared clonotypes between healthy human individuals (dated by TCRdb to about 2020). The study in broad terms: The cohort comprised a couple of women and a few men aged 18 to 49 years. Per donor, three plates each were used for CD4 naive and CD4 memory, two for CD8 naive, and one for CD8 memory. To estimate repertoire size and how much clonotype sharing occurs between individuals, the study deeply sequenced the blood TCR repertoires of several healthy adults. Different laboratories and diverse techniques were used to prepare libraries and sequence TCR repertoires, to increase sequencing depth and limit assay-specific biases. Per donor, leukapheresis produced somewhere between about 0.9 and 10 billion PBMCs. Overall study results and their limits: Naive subsets generally had larger estimated clonotype richness than memory subsets did. Sampling was restricted to blood, and TCR repertoires in tissue are likely to differ from TCR repertoires in blood. Even with the large sequencing depth, rarefaction of the sorted-subset datasets indicated that sequencing was incomplete. Sharing across several donors was observed for around 5% of naive CD4, 3.5% of naive CD8, 2% to 2.5% of memory CD4, and about 0.4% of memory CD8 clonotypes. Compared with non-shared clonotypes, the clonotypes found in all four sorted-subset donors had higher generation probabilities. Because the study included only a small number of donors, the genetic and exposure-history diversity represented was limited. Based on pairwise subsampling, the degree of clonotype sharing among donors was expected to be affected by sequencing depth.

Healthy HIV-negative adults with no recently reported acute infections or vaccinations were included as donors. Every donor was a Caucasian adult residing in Nashville, Tennessee, USA. CD4+ T cells were enriched by magnetic negative selection, after which naive cells were positively selected on CD45RA and the negative fraction was taken as the memory subset. Blood was collected by leukapheresis, and PBMCs were isolated by Ficoll-Histopaque density gradient centrifugation and then cryopreserved in liquid nitrogen vapor phase. Analytical flow cytometry was used to check the purity and quantity of each magnetically sorted T cell population. Genomic DNA was isolated from every sorted fraction and measured by UV absorbance on a Nanodrop 2000c. V is cut by 8 bases and J by 5 bases, and the space between the germline ends is 19 bases. The germline V gene encodes CDR1 SGHVS and CDR2 FQNEAQ. The CDR3 measures 14 amino acids from cysteine to phenylalanine. The only DNA kept is the CDR3, 42 bases in frame from the first base.

Using the deep immunoSEQ assay, TCR CDR3 regions were amplified from genomic DNA by multiplex PCR. Extracted genomic DNA from each cell subset was spread evenly across all wells of several immunoSEQ 96-well plates, with each plate serving as a replicate. For sorted subsets, around 200 ng genomic DNA, equal to approximately 30,000 T cell genomes, was loaded into each replicate PCR. The purified libraries were quantified using a Qubit 3.0 fluorometer, sized with a Bioanalyzer 2100, and then quantified again using the KAPA Library Quantification kit. Every immunoSEQ 96-well plate was sequenced on a dedicated single-read 150-cycle Illumina NextSeq 550 flow cell. The authors processed their data as follows. The immunoSEQ output contained only junctional sequences without quality scores, so filtering could not match that applied to full-length reads. Sequences were annotated with PyIR, a Python wrapper for IgBLAST v1.9, using IMGT germline references to assign V/J genes and CDR3. Reads were filtered out if the reads had weak V/J assignments (E-value above 1e-6), no CDR3, stop codons, out-of-frame junctions, or ambiguous translated residues. V3J clonotypes were defined as sequences sharing an identical inferred V gene, J gene, and CDR3 amino acid sequence. Percentage overlap between repertoires was calculated by dividing the number of shared unique clonotypes by the size of the smaller repertoire. RTK rarefaction, the Chao1 estimator, and Recon v2.1 estimates of unobserved clonotypes were used to assess repertoire richness. Generation probabilities for all TCRbeta clonotypes obtained by the gDNA method from a handful of donors were computed using OLGA. TCRdb retrieved this table from immuneACCESS and kept in-frame rearrangements only. Not all clones are present; in checked studies, unresolved V genes account for under half, and no reason is known for the remainder. Clone size and V and J calls were adopted from that table, with D and trimming inferred from the DNA. Within this sample are 1.6 million or so clones, with 98% of them counted one time only. The ten biggest clones cover 0.36% of the sample.

The chain links TRBV7-8 with TRBJ2-7; TRBD2 is a weak D gene call, 7 bases matching. Source material: naive CD4+ T cells sorted from blood. The cell subset or site label here, explained by the study, means: CD45RA+ positively selected. This clonotype was obtained from a young man in good health. The nucleotides are TGTGCCAGCGCTATAGGGGGGGCGCGCGACGAGCAGTACTTC. This translates into CASAIGGARDEQYF.